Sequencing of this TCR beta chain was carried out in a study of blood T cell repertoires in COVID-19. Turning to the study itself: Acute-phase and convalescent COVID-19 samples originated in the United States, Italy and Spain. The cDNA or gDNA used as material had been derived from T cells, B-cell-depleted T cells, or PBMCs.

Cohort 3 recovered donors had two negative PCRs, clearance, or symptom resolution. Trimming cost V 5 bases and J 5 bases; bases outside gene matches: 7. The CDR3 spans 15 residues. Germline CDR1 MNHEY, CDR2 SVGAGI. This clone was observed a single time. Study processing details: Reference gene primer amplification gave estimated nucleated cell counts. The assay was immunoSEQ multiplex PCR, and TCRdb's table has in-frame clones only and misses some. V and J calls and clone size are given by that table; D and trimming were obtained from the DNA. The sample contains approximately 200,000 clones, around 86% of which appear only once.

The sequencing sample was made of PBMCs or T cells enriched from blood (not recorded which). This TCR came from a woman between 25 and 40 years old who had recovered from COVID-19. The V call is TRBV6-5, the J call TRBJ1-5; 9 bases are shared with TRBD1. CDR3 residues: CASSPDRGSDQPQHF. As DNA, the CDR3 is TGTGCCAGCAGTCCGGACAGGGGAAGTGATCAGCCCCAGCATTTT.